Listed below are T cell receptor beta chains from one sample, sequenced in a study of T cells in Graves' hyperthyroidism and ophthalmopathy. Using its own MiXCR run on the multiplex PCR reads, TCRdb lists one record per CDR3 protein. The sample gives about 600,000 distinct CDR3 sequences, around 15% of which show up once; around 12% is in the top ten. The sequencing sample was made of blood. The receptors come from a woman aged 45-65 years with Graves' ophthalmopathy. The CDR3 runs from the conserved cysteine through the conserved F or W. D genes are given only for firm matches. Clone sizes are given selectively: once, few, many, or a class where the clone is expanded.

J gene: TRBJ1-1; D gene: -; V gene: TRBV6-2/TRBV6-3; clone size: many; CDR3 DNA: TGTGCCAGCAGCCAGAGACGGAGCACTGAAGCTTTCTTT; CDR3 protein: CASSQRRSTEAFF
J gene: TRBJ2-2; D gene: TRBD1; V gene: TRBV29-1; clone size: few; CDR3 DNA: TGCAGCGTTGCTACAGGGGGGCCCGGGGAGCTGTTTTTT; CDR3 protein: CSVATGGPGELFF
J gene: TRBJ1-3; D gene: TRBD1; V gene: TRBV7-2; clone size: many; CDR3 DNA: TGTGCCAGCAGCCCGAGGGGACAGGCGGGTGGAAACACCATATATTTT; CDR3 protein: CASSPRGQAGGNTIYF
J gene: TRBJ1-1; D gene: -; V gene: TRBV11-2; clone size: many; CDR3 DNA: TGTGCCAGCAGCCCGCGGGGGATCCTCACTGAAGCTTTCTTT; CDR3 protein: CASSPRGILTEAFF
J gene: TRBJ2-3; D gene: TRBD2; V gene: TRBV29-1; clone size: few; CDR3 DNA: TGCAGCGTTGGGGGTACTAGCGGGAGGCCGGCGAACACAGATACGCAGTATTTT; CDR3 protein: CSVGGTSGRPANTDTQYF
J gene: TRBJ2-5; D gene: -; V gene: TRBV9; clone size: -; CDR3 DNA: TGTGCCAGCAGCGTAGTGGACAGCCAACAAGAGACCCAGTACTTC; CDR3 protein: CASSVVDSQQETQYF
J gene: TRBJ2-1; D gene: TRBD2; V gene: TRBV4-1; clone size: -; CDR3 DNA: TGCGCCAGCAGCCATCAGGCGGGAGGGGTGGAGCAGTTCTTC; CDR3 protein: CASSHQAGGVEQFF
J gene: TRBJ2-1; D gene: TRBD2; V gene: TRBV6-2/TRBV6-3; clone size: few; CDR3 DNA: TGTGCCAGCATCAACCGGGACTATCCATACAATGAGCAGTTCTTC; CDR3 protein: CASINRDYPYNEQFF
J gene: TRBJ2-7; D gene: -; V gene: TRBV29-1; clone size: many; CDR3 DNA: TGCAGCGTTGAGGAAACGACCCACTACGAGCAGTACTTC; CDR3 protein: CSVEETTHYEQYF
J gene: TRBJ2-1; D gene: -; V gene: TRBV29-1; clone size: -; CDR3 DNA: TGCGGCGTTGAGGGGGTTATCTACAATGAGCAGTTCTTC; CDR3 protein: CGVEGVIYNEQFF
J gene: TRBJ2-1; D gene: -; V gene: TRBV3-1; clone size: many; CDR3 DNA: TGTGCCAGCAGCCCCCCCGGGAGCAGATACAATGAGCAGTTCTTC; CDR3 protein: CASSPPGSRYNEQFF
J gene: TRBJ2-1; D gene: TRBD1; V gene: TRBV20-1; clone size: few; CDR3 DNA: TGCAGTGCCCAATCGGAATCGGGACAGGGCTACAATGAGCAGTTCTTC; CDR3 protein: CSAQSESGQGYNEQFF
J gene: TRBJ1-3; D gene: -; V gene: TRBV12-3/TRBV12-4; clone size: many; CDR3 DNA: TGTGCCAGCAGTTTAAGGCGCGGAACAGGCTCCTCTGGAAACACCATATATTTT; CDR3 protein: CASSLRRGTGSSGNTIYF
J gene: TRBJ2-7; D gene: -; V gene: TRBV12-3/TRBV12-4; clone size: many; CDR3 DNA: TGTGCCAGCAGTTTTCCCGGCGGGAACCCCTCCTACGAGCAGTACTTC; CDR3 protein: CASSFPGGNPSYEQYF
J gene: TRBJ2-7; D gene: TRBD2; V gene: TRBV28; clone size: many; CDR3 DNA: TGTGCCAGCAGCCGACCACCGGGACTAGGATTCAACGAGCAGTACTTC; CDR3 protein: CASSRPPGLGFNEQYF
J gene: TRBJ1-6; D gene: -; V gene: TRBV18; clone size: many; CDR3 DNA: TGTGCCAGCTCACCACCGACAGGATATTTCTCACCCCTCCACTTT; CDR3 protein: CASSPPTGYFSPLHF
J gene: TRBJ2-7; D gene: -; V gene: TRBV20-1; clone size: few; CDR3 DNA: TGCAGTGCTAGAGCGGCAATCTACGAGCAGTACTTC; CDR3 protein: CSARAAIYEQYF
J gene: TRBJ2-1; D gene: TRBD2; V gene: TRBV15; clone size: many; CDR3 DNA: TGTGCCACCATCCTAGCGGGAGCCTACAATGAGCAGTTCTTC; CDR3 protein: CATILAGAYNEQFF
J gene: TRBJ1-2; D gene: -; V gene: TRBV2; clone size: many; CDR3 DNA: TGTGCCAGCAGACCTAACAGGGTCGGTGGCTACACCTTC; CDR3 protein: CASRPNRVGGYTF
J gene: TRBJ1-2; D gene: TRBD1; V gene: TRBV7-2; clone size: few; CDR3 DNA: TGTGCCAGCAGCCACCGTCGGGACAGGGAGGGCTACACCTTC; CDR3 protein: CASSHRRDREGYTF
J gene: TRBJ1-2; D gene: -; V gene: TRBV27; clone size: -; CDR3 DNA: TGTGCCAGCAGTTTCGCCTCCGCGGAGACGATCAACTATGGCTACACCTTC; CDR3 protein: CASSFASAETINYGYTF
J gene: TRBJ2-1; D gene: -; V gene: TRBV2; clone size: many; CDR3 DNA: TGTGCCAGCAGTGAAGACAGGCCCTCCTACAATGAGCAGTTCTTC; CDR3 protein: CASSEDRPSYNEQFF
J gene: TRBJ1-2; D gene: -; V gene: TRBV5-1; clone size: many; CDR3 DNA: TGCGCCAGCAGCGAGGGACCCTGGCCGTCCCACTATGGCTACACCTTC; CDR3 protein: CASSEGPWPSHYGYTF
J gene: TRBJ1-4; D gene: -; V gene: TRBV7-2; clone size: once; CDR3 DNA: TGTGCCAGCAGCTTATCGACGGGTCTACAGGATGAAAAACTGTTTTTT; CDR3 protein: CASSLSTGLQDEKLFF
J gene: TRBJ2-7; D gene: -; V gene: TRBV12-3/TRBV12-4; clone size: many; CDR3 DNA: TGTGCCAGCAGTCGACAGGCCGACTACGAGCAGTACTTC; CDR3 protein: CASSRQADYEQYF
J gene: TRBJ2-1; D gene: -; V gene: TRBV30; clone size: many; CDR3 DNA: TGTGCCTGGAGTGTACAGCTTAATGAGCAGTTCTTC; CDR3 protein: CAWSVQLNEQFF
J gene: TRBJ2-1; D gene: -; V gene: TRBV28; clone size: few; CDR3 DNA: TGTGCCAGCATGAGCTCCTACAATGAGCAGTTCTTC; CDR3 protein: CASMSSYNEQFF